Each of the 10 T cell receptor beta chains below was sequenced from the same sample in a study of cytomegalovirus exposure and HLA in healthy donors. The PCR made use of 60 Vbeta and 13 Jbeta primers. Clones were read by immunoSEQ multiplex PCR, and TCRdb kept only the in-frame ones, dropping some. The sample contains approximately 180,000 clones, 72% of which appear only once. Sequencing used PBMCs. The receptor set was obtained from a human donor in good health.

CDR3 residues: CASSESRGSGNQPQHF. DNA for the CDR3: TGTGCCAGCAGTGAAAGCAGGGGGTCGGGCAATCAGCCCCAGCATTTT. V gene TRBV6-4 combines with J gene TRBJ1-5; TRBD1 matches 7 bases. After removal of 3 bases from V and 2 bases from J, the junction contained 7 bases not matched to a gene. The germline V gene has CDR1 MRHNA and CDR2 SNTAGT. The CDR3 loop spans 16 amino acids.

On this clone: Other DNA sequences in the same sample also yield this CDR3. In nucleotides, the CDR3 is TGCAGTGCTCGACAGGGCTACGAGCAGTACTTC. Translated, it gives CSARQGYEQYF. J is TRBJ2-7 and V is TRBV20-1; 7 bases line up with TRBD1. V shed 5 bases and J 3 bases; nucleotides not matched to a gene: 1. This CDR3 is 11 amino acids long. Per germline, CDR1 DFQATT and CDR2 SNEGSKA (reference sequence).

The chain employs TRBV2 and TRBJ1-3; TRBD1 matches at 9 bases. The J segment lost 1 base and the V segment lost 8 bases, leaving 9 bases of the junction unmatched. The CDR3 spans 16 residues. Germline CDR1 reads SNHLY; CDR2 reads FYNNEI. The CDR3 DNA sequence: TGTGCCAGCGTAGAAACAGGGGGCCGTTCTGGAAACACCATATATTTT. Translated: CASVETGGRSGNTIYF. Combining the CDR3 with reference TRBV2 and TRBJ1-3 gives the whole variable domain EPEVTQTPSHQVTQMGQEVILRCVPISNHLYFYWYRQILGQKVEFLVSFYNNEISEKSEIFDDQFSVERPDGSNFTLKIRSTKLEDSAMYFCASVETGGRSGNTIYFGEGSWLTVV.

This clone came up once. The rearrangement links TRBV19 to TRBJ2-7; 9 bases fit TRBD1. V lost 1 base to trimming and J lost 6 bases; unmatched junction nucleotides: 10. Per germline, CDR1 LNHDA and CDR2 SQIVND (reference sequence). The CDR3 sequence is 16 residues long. The CDR3 loop is CASSIVPGQGGSEQYF. CDR3 bases: TGTGCCAGTAGTATAGTGCCGGGACAGGGTGGATCCGAGCAGTACTTC. Variable domain in full (rest from reference TRBV19 and TRBJ2-7): DGGITQSPKYLFRKEGQNVTLSCEQNLNHDAMYWYRQDPGQGLRLIYYSQIVNDFQKGDIAEGYSVSREKKESFPLTVTSAQKNPTAFYLCASSIVPGQGGSEQYFGPGTRLTVT.

The chain employs TRBV4-1 and TRBJ1-2; the match to TRBD1 covers 10 bases. J gave up 7 bases and V 2 bases, and 7 bases lay outside the gene matches. Germline V gives CDR1 MGHRA, CDR2 YSYEKL. CDR3 length: 15 amino acids. The CDR3, as DNA: TGCGCCAGCAGCCAAATTGACAGGGGGCGCGGTGGCTACACCTTC. It is translated as CASSQIDRGRGGYTF.

J is TRBJ1-2 and V is TRBV7-8; 7 positions match TRBD1. Germline CDR1 and CDR2: SGHVS and FQNEAQ. The CDR3 has 14 residues. V lost 3 bases, J lost 8 bases, and 9 bases stayed unmatched. As DNA, the CDR3 is TGTGCCAGCAGCTTGGGAACACAGGGGTGGGGCTACACCTTC. Residues: CASSLGTQGWGYTF.

The CDR3: CASSDTTGSSGYTF. CDR3 nucleotides: TGTGCCAGCAGTGACACGACAGGGAGTAGTGGCTACACCTTC. V and J are TRBV6-4 and TRBJ1-2; 7 positions agree with TRBD1. Unmatched junction bases numbered 7, after V lost 2 bases and J lost 7 bases. Germline values: CDR1 MRHNA, CDR2 SNTAGT. The CDR3 is 14 residues long.

The chain carries TRBV4-3 and TRBJ1-1, with D perhaps matching TRBD1 (5 bases). The CDR3 extends over 16 amino acids. Germline values: CDR1 LGHNA, CDR2 YSLEER. The germline V and J ends were trimmed by 0 bases and 0 bases, with 11 bases remaining between them. The CDR3: CASSQDLGGVNTEAFF. CDR3 DNA: TGCGCCAGCAGCCAAGATTTGGGAGGGGTGAACACTGAAGCTTTCTTT.

This clone was seen a few times. The V call is TRBV7-9, the J call TRBJ1-1; 9 nucleotides align to TRBD1. Germline V lookup: CDR1 SEHNR, CDR2 FQNEAQ (reference sequence). This CDR3 has 14 residues. J gave up 6 bases and V 4 bases, and 6 bases lay outside the gene matches. This CDR3 is CASSWGQGKPEAFF. Here the CDR3 DNA reads TGTGCCAGCAGCTGGGGACAGGGTAAACCTGAAGCTTTCTTT.

The V call is TRBV27, the J call TRBJ2-7; D might be TRBD1 (5 bases). Germline V gene data show CDR1 as MNHEY and CDR2 as SMNVEV (reference sequence). This CDR3 spans 15 amino acids. Trimming removed 5 bases at V and 3 bases at J, with 17 bases between. For the CDR3, the DNA is TGTGCCAGCAGTGCCGGCGGTGCAGGGTTCTACGAGCAGTACTTC. Translating it yields CASSAGGAGFYEQYF.